The 2 T cell receptor beta chains given below trace back to one sample, sequenced in a study of blood T cell repertoires in COVID-19. Clones were read by immunoSEQ multiplex PCR, and TCRdb kept only the in-frame ones, dropping some. The sample consists of approximately 270,000 clones, roughly 80% of them appearing once. The material sequenced was peripheral blood. The receptors stem from a man at least 80 years old with acute or convalescent COVID-19.

The V call is TRBV24-1, the J call TRBJ2-1; 7 positions agree with TRBD2. Germline lookup yields CDR1 KGHDR and CDR2 SFDVKD. The CDR3 length is 16 residues. The junction had 8 bases not matched to a gene; V was cut back by 4 bases and J by 3 bases. The DNA of the CDR3 is TGTGCCACCAGTGAGCCGAGCGGGGTTAGCTACAATGAGCAGTTCTTC. Encoded protein: CATSEPSGVSYNEQFF.

Notes on this clone: A much larger clone is a single base away; this may be a read error. J is TRBJ1-5 and V is TRBV5-6; TRBD1 agrees at 7 bases. The CDR3 contains 17 residues. The germline V gene encodes CDR1 SGHDT and CDR2 YYEEEE. As DNA, the CDR3 is TGTGCCAACAGCTCCATGCGATATGGACAGGGCAATCAGCCCCAGCATTTT. It codes for CANSSMRYGQGNQPQHF.